This TCR beta chain was found in a study of T cell clones after liver transplantation. Study summary: Three of eight recipients were HCV-positive; others had non-autoimmune, non-viral indications.

CDR1 SGHDT and CDR2 YYEEEE come from the germline V gene. This CDR3 contains 13 residues. Trimming took 4 bases from V and 10 from J, leaving 18 bases between them. Thawed unstimulated PBMCs were FACS-sorted by CD3, CD4 and CD8 into two populations. Profiling relied on immunoSEQ multiplex PCR, and the TCRdb table lists in-frame clones only, not all of them. The table includes under 60,000 clones, around 70% detected once. This TCR derives from a human patient who received a liver transplant. The T cells may come from the graft donor. V is TRBV5-6 and J is TRBJ2-7; TRBD2 might be the D (6 bases). Material: CD4+ T cells from blood, obtained at the 22-month timepoint. CDR3: CASSIPGTSGQYF. DNA of the CDR3: TGTGCCAGCAGCATTCCCGGGACTTCGGGTCAGTACTTC.